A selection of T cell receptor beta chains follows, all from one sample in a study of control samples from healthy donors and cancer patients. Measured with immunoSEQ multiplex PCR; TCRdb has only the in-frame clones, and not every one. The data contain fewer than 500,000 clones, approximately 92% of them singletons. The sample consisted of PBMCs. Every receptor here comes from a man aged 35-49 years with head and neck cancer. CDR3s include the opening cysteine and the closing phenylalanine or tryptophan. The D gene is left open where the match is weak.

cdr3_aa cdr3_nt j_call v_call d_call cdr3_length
CASRQSSRDYLYNEQFF TGCGCCAGCAGACAGAGCAGCCGGGACTACTTATACAATGAGCAGTTCTTC TRBJ2-1 TRBV4-1 TRBD2 17
CASSQEGNSNQPQHF TGTGCCAGCAGCCAAGAGGGTAATAGCAATCAGCCCCAGCATTTT TRBJ1-5 TRBV3-1/TRBV3-2 - 15
CASTRPGQNYEQYF TGTGCCAGCACCCGCCCGGGTCAGAACTACGAGCAGTACTTC TRBJ2-7 TRBV6-5 - 14
CASSLRGSDYGYTF TGCGCCAGCAGCTTGAGAGGGTCTGACTATGGCTACACCTTC TRBJ1-2 TRBV5-1 - 14
CSVLGLLYEQYF TGCAGCGTTCTCGGACTTCTTTACGAGCAGTACTTC TRBJ2-7 TRBV29-1 - 12
CASSQVAGEGYTF TGTGCCAGCAGCCAAGTGGCAGGGGAAGGCTACACCTTC TRBJ1-2 TRBV3-1/TRBV3-2 - 13
CASSDGGFYTDTQYF TGCGCCAGCAGTGACGGCGGGTTTTACACAGATACGCAGTATTTT TRBJ2-3 TRBV10-1 - 15
CASSYPTGHIYNEQFF TGTGCCAGCAGTTACCCTACCGGACACATCTACAATGAGCAGTTCTTC TRBJ2-1 TRBV6-2/TRBV6-3 - 16
CASSVSTRGETDTQYF TGTGCCAGCAGCGTATCGACGAGGGGGGAGACAGATACGCAGTATTTT TRBJ2-3 TRBV9 - 16
CASSLGRQETQYF TGTGCCAGCAGCTTAGGCAGACAAGAGACCCAGTACTTC TRBJ2-5 TRBV7-2 - 13
CASSSPGTGSSPLHF TGTGCCAGCAGTTCTCCCGGGACAGGGTCTTCACCCCTCCACTTT TRBJ1-6 TRBV28 TRBD1 15
CASSDGTPGCGYTF TGTGCCAGCAGCGACGGGACACCGGGTTGTGGCTACACCTTC TRBJ1-2 TRBV21-1 - 14
CASSPGLAGEFEQYF TGCGCCAGCAGCCCGGGACTAGCGGGAGAATTCGAGCAGTACTTC TRBJ2-7 TRBV5-1 TRBD2 15
CASSPLELAVNEQFF TGCGCCAGCAGCCCCCTTGAACTAGCGGTTAATGAGCAGTTCTTC TRBJ2-1 TRBV5-1 TRBD2 15
CASSPGTNNEQFF TGTGCCAGCTCACCAGGGACTAACAATGAGCAGTTCTTC TRBJ2-1 TRBV18 TRBD2 13